This T cell receptor (beta chain) comes out of a study of T cells in Graves' hyperthyroidism and ophthalmopathy (dated by TCRdb to the late 2010s). Describing the broader study: Peripheral blood was collected at initial diagnosis, before any treatment. To identify TCR V-J signatures that set the groups apart, the researchers used a discovery cohort of more than 95 patients, made up of fewer than 50 with Graves' ophthalmopathy and about 60 with stable Graves' hyperthyroidism. An independent validation cohort of under 20 hyperthyroidism patients and about 15 patients who later progressed to ophthalmopathy tested prospective prediction of ophthalmopathy. The 95 to 100 discovery patients were randomly divided into training and test sets at a 7:3 ratio. The study also compared thyroid tissue and blood T-cell repertoires from roughly six Graves' hyperthyroidism patients. Following sampling, methimazole starting at 30 mg daily was given to hyperthyroidism patients, and high-dose intravenous methylprednisolone was given to ophthalmopathy patients. The paper reports TCR Vbeta CDR3 sequencing of more than 120 peripheral blood samples: under 45 ophthalmopathy, under 85 hyperthyroidism and roughly 17 progressor patients. General study outcomes and caveats: During validation, the model predicted progression to ophthalmopathy a median of around 7 months ahead of onset, with almost 71% sensitivity and 72% to 85% specificity. Ophthalmopathy was separated from stable hyperthyroidism by a 13 V-J signature model, with around 90% sensitivity and approximately 81% specificity obtained in cross-validation and 80%/75% obtained in testing. Sample size was not statistically predetermined, and blinding of investigators to group allocation was not performed. Most expanded thyroid clonotypes (frequency above 0.001) were also detected in blood, suggesting blood repertoires may reflect thyroid immune responses.

Ophthalmopathy patients had moderately to severely active disease, with a Clinical Activity Score of 3 or more, a NOSPECS grade of 4 or more, and a disease duration of less than 3 months. The study excluded patients with uncontrolled infections, other autoimmune diseases, pregnancy or lactation. Diagnoses relied on clinical symptoms, serum thyroxine and TRAb, thyroid ultrasound and orbital computed tomography. PBMCs were isolated from 7.5 to 10 ml of fresh peripheral blood by Ficoll-Paque density gradient centrifugation. Trizol reagent was used to extract total RNA, and RNA quality was then checked on an Agilent 2100 Bioanalyzer. This clonotype has a single count. Its antigen remains unidentified. Per-nucleotide qualities are absent, and no much larger clonotype sits a single base away. One read alone lends weak support. The TCR beta CDR3 regions were amplified from the RNA transcripts. The first round of RT-PCR for the TCR CDR3 was performed with the HTBI primer set and the Qiagen OneStep RT-PCR kit. The libraries were constructed in a second round of multiplex PCR and then size-selected and purified. Paired-end sequencing of the libraries was performed with 100 bp reads on an Illumina HiSeq2000. The paper's data handling went like this. SOAPnuke was used to process the raw data, with reads discarded if the reads contained adapters or uncalled bases, had a mean Phred below 15, or lacked an exact constant-primer or identifier match. COPE v1.2.5 was used to merge the high-quality paired reads, and each unique nucleotide sequence was defined as a clonotype. MiTCR v1.1 was used to align clonotypes to the IMGT TRBV, TRBD and TRBJ reference segments. Analysis was restricted to V-J combinations with a frequency above 0.0001, which covered roughly 99% of repertoires. The TCS score was defined as the ratio of F50 (clonal expansion) to E x V (chaos), calculated using BLOSUM62-based TCRdist between CDR3 peptides within each V-J. Welch's t-statistics and random forest reduced 500 to 650 V-J features to 10 to 15, which were used in a naive Bayes classifier (R e1071). TCRdb reprocessing: public reads trimmed at Q25 with fastp, clones called with MiXCR, in-frame beta chains kept. CDR3 protein duplicates are merged, each entry listing the most common genes and DNA. The authors' filters were not applied to this entry. The sample data list fewer than 500,000 distinct CDR3 sequences, and under 15% of these were observed just once. The ten largest clones represent less than 15% of the sample.

This sequence was found in a young man with Graves' ophthalmopathy. The material sequenced was blood.

The DNA sequence is given as TGTGCCAGCAGCCAACCGGGGGGAGGCGAGCAGTACTTC. Its translation is CASSQPGGGEQYF. This sequence uses TRBV3-1 and TRBJ2-7; a stretch of 7 junction bases matches TRBD2. Trimming leaves V shorter by 2 bases and J shorter by 6 bases, with the junction holding 4 bases beyond the gene matches. The germline V gene (reference sequence) specifies LGHDT as CDR1 and YNNKEL as CDR2. The CDR3 runs 13 residues from the cysteine to the phenylalanine. CDR3 DNA is the only sequence kept; it has 39 bases, read in frame from the first base.